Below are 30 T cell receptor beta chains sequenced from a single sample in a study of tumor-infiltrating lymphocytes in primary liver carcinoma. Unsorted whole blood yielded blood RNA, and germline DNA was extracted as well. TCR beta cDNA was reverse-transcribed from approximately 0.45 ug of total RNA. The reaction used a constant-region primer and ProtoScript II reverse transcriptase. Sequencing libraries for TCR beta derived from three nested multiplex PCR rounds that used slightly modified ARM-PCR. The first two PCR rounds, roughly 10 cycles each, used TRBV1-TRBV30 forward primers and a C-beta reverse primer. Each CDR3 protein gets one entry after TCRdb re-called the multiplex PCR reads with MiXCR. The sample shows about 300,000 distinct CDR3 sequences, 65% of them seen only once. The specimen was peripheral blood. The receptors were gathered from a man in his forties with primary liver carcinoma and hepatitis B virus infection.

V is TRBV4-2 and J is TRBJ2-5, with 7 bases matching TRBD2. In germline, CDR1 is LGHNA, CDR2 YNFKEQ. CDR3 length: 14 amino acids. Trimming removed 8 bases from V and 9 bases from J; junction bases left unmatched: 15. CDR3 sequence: CASGLAGLEEAQYF. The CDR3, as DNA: TGTGCCAGCGGCCTGGCAGGACTAGAGGAGGCCCAGTACTTC.

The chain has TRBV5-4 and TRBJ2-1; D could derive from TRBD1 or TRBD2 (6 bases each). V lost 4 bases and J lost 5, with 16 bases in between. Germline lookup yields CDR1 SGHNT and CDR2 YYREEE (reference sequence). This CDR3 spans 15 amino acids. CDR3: CASSPMTGGHNEQFF. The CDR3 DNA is TGTGCCAGCAGCCCAATGACCGGGGGCCACAATGAGCAGTTCTTC.

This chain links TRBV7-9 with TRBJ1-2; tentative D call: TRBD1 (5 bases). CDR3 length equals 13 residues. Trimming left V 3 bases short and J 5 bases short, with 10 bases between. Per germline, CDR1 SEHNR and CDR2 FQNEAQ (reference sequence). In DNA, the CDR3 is TGTGCCAGCAGCTTGCCCGGGGGGTATGGCTACACCTTC. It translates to CASSLPGGYGYTF. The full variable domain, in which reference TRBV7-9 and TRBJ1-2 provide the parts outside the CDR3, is DTGVSQNPRHKITKRGQNVTFRCDPISEHNRLYWYRQTLGQGPEFLTYFQNEAQLEKSRLLSDRFSAERPKGSFSTLEIQRTEQGDSAMYLCASSLPGGYGYTFGSGTRLTVV.

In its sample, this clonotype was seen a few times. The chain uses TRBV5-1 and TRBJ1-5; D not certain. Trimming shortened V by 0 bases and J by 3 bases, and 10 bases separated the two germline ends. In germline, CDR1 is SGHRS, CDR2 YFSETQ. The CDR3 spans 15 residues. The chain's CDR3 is CASSLGTINNQPQHF. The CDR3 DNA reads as TGCGCCAGCAGCTTGGGCACGATTAACAATCAGCCCCAGCATTTT.

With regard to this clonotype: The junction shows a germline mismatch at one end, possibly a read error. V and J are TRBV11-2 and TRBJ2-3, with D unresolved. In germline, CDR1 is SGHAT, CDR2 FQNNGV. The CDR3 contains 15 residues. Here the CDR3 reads CASGLDDSRTDTQYF. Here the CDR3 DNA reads TGTGCCAGCGGCTTGGATGACTCCCGCACAGATACGCAGTATTTT.

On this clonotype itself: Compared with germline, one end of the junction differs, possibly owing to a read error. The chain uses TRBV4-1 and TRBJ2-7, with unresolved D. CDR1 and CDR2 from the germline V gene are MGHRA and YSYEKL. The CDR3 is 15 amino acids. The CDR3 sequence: CASSQDSGLYYEQYF. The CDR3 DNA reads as TGCGCCAGTAGCCAGGATTCCGGGCTATACTACGAGCAGTACTTC.

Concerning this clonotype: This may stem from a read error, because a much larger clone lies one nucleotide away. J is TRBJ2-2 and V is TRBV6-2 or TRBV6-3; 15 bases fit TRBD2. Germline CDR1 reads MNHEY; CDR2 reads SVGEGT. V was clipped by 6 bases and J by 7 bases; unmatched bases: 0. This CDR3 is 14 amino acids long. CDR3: CASRGLAGGGELFF. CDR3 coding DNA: TGTGCCAGCAGGGGACTAGCGGGAGGCGGGGAGCTGTTTTTT.

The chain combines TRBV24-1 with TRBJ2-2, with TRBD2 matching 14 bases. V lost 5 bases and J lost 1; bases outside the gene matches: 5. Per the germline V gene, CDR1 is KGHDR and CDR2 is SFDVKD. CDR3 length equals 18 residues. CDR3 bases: TGTGCCACCAGTGGCGTGACTAGCGGGAGGGTGAACACCGGGGAGCTGTTTTTT. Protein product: CATSGVTSGRVNTGELFF.

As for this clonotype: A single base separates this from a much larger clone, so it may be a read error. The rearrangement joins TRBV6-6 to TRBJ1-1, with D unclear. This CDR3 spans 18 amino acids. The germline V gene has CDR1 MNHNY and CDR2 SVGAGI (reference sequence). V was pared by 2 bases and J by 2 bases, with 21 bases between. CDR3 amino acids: CASSYDPATGILNTEAFF. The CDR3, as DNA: TGTGCCAGCAGTTACGATCCCGCAACCGGGATACTAAACACTGAAGCTTTCTTT.

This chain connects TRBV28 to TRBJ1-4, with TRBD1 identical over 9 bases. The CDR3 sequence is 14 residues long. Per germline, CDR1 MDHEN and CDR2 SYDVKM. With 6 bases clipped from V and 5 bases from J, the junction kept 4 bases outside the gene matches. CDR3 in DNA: TGTGCCAGCAGAGAGACAGGGGGGAATGAAAAACTGTTTTTT. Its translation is CASRETGGNEKLFF.

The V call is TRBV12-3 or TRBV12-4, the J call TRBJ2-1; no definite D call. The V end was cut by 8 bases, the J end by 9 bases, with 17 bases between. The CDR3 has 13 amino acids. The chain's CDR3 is CASERGPTLEQFF. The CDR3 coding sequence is TGTGCCAGCGAGAGAGGACCGACACTTGAGCAGTTCTTC.

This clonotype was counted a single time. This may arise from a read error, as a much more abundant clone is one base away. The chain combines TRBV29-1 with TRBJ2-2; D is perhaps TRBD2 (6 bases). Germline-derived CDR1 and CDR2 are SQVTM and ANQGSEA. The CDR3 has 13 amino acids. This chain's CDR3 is CSVDVGGTRELFF. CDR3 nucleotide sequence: TGCAGCGTTGATGTGGGAGGCACCAGGGAGCTGTTTTTT.

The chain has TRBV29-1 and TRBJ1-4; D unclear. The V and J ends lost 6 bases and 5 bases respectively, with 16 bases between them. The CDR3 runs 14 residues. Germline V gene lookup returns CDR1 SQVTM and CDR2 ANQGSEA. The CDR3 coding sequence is TGCAGCGTAGCCCCCGAGGATGTAAATGAAAAACTGTTTTTT. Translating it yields CSVAPEDVNEKLFF.

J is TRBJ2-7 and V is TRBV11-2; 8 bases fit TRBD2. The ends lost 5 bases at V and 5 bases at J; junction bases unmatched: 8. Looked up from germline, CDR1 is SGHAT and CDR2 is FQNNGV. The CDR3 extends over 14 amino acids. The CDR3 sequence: CASSLNAGGNEQYF. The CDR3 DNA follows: TGTGCCAGCAGCCTAAATGCGGGAGGCAACGAGCAGTACTTC. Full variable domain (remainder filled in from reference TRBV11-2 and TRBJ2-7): EAGVAQSPRYKIIEKRQSVAFWCNPISGHATLYWYQQILGQGPKLLIQFQNNGVVDDSQLPKDRFSAERLKGVDSTLKIQPAKLEDSAVYLCASSLNAGGNEQYFGPGTRLTVT.

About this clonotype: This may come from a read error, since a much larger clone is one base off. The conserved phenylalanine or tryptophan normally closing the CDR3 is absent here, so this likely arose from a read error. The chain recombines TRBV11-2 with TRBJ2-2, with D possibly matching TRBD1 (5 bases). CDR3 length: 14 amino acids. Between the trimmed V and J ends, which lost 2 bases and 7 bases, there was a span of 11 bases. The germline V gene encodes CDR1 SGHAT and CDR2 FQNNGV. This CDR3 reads CASSLNSGFGELFY. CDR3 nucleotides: TGTGCCAGCAGCTTAAATTCAGGGTTCGGGGAGCTGTTTTAT.

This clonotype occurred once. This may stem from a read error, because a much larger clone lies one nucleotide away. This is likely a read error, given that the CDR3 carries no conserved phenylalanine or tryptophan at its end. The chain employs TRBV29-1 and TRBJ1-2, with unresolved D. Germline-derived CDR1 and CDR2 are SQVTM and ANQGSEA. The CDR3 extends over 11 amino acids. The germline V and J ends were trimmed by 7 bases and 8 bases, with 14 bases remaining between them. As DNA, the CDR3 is TGCAGCGATAGAGGTTTGGGGGGCTACACCTCC. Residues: CSDRGLGGYTS.

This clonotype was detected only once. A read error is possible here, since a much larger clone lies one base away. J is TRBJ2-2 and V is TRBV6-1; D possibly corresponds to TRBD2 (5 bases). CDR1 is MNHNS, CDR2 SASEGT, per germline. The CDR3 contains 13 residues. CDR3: CAISDTNTGKLFF. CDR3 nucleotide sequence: TGTGCCATCTCCGACACGAACACCGGGAAGCTGTTTTTT.

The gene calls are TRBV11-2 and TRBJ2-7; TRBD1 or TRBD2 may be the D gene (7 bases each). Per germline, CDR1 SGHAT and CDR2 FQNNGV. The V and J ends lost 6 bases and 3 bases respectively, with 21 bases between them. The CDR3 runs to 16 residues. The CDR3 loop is CASRRLRGRGDYEQYF. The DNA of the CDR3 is TGTGCCAGCAGACGCCTCAGGGGGAGGGGTGACTACGAGCAGTACTTC.

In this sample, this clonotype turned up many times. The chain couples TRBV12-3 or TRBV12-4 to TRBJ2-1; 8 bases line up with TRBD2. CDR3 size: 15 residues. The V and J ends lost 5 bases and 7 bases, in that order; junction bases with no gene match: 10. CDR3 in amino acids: CASSPGGVKPNEQFF. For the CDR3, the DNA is TGTGCCAGCAGTCCCGGGGGGGTGAAACCTAATGAGCAGTTCTTC.

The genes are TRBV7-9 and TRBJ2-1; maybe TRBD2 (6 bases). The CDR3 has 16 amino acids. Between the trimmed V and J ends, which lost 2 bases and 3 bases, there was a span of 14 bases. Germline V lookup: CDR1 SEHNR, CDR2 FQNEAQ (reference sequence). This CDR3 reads CASSLSERAYYNEQFF. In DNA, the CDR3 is TGTGCCAGCAGCTTATCGGAGCGGGCCTACTACAATGAGCAGTTCTTC.

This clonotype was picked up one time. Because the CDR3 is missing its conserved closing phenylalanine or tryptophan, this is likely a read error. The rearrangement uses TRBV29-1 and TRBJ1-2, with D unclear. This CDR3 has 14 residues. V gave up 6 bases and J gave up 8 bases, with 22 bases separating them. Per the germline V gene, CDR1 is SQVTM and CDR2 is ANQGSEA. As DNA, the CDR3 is TGCAGCGTCCGTTCCGGGCCGCTCGCTGAAGGCTACACCTCC. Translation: CSVRSGPLAEGYTS.

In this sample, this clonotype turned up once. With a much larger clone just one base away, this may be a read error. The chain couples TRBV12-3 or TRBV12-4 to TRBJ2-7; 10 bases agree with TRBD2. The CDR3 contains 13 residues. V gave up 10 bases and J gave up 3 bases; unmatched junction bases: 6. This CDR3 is CANTLAGRYEQYF. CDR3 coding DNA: TGTGCCAACACACTAGCGGGACGCTACGAGCAGTACTTC.

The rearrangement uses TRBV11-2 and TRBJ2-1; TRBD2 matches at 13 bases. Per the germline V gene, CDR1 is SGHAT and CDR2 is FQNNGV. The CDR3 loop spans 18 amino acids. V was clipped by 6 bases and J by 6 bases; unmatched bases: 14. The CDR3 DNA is TGTGCCAGCAGTGCCGGACTGGGGACTAGCGGGATTTCCAATGAGCAGTTCTTC. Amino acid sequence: CASSAGLGTSGISNEQFF.

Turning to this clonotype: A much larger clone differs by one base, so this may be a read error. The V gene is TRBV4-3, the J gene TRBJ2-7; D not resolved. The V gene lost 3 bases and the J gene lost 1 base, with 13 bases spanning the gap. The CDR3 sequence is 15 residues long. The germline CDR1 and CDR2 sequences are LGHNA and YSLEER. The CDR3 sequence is CASSQERFSSYEQYF. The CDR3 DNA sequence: TGCGCCAGCAGCCAGGAACGGTTTTCTTCCTACGAGCAGTACTTC.

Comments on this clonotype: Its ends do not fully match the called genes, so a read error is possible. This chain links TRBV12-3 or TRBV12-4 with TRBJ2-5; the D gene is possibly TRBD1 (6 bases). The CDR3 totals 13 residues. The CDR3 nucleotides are TGTGCCAGCAGGCCCGACAGGTTCGGGACCCGGTACTTC. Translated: CASRPDRFGTRYF.

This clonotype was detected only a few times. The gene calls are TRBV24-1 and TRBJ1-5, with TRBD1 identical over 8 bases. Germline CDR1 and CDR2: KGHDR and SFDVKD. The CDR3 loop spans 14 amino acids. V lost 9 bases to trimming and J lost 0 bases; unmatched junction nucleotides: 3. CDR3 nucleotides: TGTGCCACCCGCGGACAGGGTAGCAATCAGCCCCAGCATTTT. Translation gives CATRGQGSNQPQHF.

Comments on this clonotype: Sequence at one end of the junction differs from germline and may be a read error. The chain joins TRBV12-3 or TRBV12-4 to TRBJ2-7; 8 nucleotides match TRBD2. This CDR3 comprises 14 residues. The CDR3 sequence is CASNLAGTGIEQYF. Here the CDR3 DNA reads TGTGCCAGCAATTTAGCGGGGACTGGGATCGAACAGTACTTC.

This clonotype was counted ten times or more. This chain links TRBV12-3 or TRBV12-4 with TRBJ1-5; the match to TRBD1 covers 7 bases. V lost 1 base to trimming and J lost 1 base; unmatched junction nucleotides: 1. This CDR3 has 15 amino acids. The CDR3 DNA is TGTGCCAGCAGTTTAGACAGGGGAAGCAATCAGCCCCAGCATTTT. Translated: CASSLDRGSNQPQHF.

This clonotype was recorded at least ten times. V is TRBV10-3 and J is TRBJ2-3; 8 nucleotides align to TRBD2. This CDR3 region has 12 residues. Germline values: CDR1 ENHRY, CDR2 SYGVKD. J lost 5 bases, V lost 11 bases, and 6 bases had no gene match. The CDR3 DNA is TGTGCCGCTCGCGGGGGGCAAGATACGCAGTATTTT. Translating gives CAARGGQDTQYF.

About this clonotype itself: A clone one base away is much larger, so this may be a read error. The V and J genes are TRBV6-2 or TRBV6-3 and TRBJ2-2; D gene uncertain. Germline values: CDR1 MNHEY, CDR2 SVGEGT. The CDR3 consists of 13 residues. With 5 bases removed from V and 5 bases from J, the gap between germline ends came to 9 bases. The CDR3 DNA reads TGTGCCAGCAGTCGACAAAAGACCGGGGAGCTGTTTTTT. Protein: CASSRQKTGELFF.